The T cell receptor beta chain under discussion was sequenced for a study of radiotherapy plus CTLA-4 blockade in lung cancer. For the study at large: For approximately 19% of patients, objective responses occurred, and around 31% had disease control. Study observations and caveats: In blood, after radiotherapy plus ipilimumab, tumor-derived TCR clones expanded. Reports identified early blood T cell clone dynamics, with interferon-beta, as the best response predictor.

This clone was seen only a few times. Antigen specificity is unknown. The assay was immunoSEQ multiplex PCR, and TCRdb's table has in-frame clones only and misses some. The sample lists fewer than 65,000 clones; roughly 77% were seen once. The CDR3 is 14 residues long. Germline CDR1 and CDR2: MNHNY and SVGAGI (reference sequence). V was clipped by 7 bases and J by 3 bases; unmatched bases: 4. Source: peripheral blood, taken from a patient treated with radiotherapy plus ipilimumab. The source of this sequence is a human donor with non-small cell lung cancer who had a complete response to radiotherapy plus ipilimumab. The chain employs TRBV6-6 and TRBJ1-1; the match to TRBD1 covers 11 bases. As DNA, the CDR3 is TGTGCCAGCACTCGGGACAGGGGGTACACTGAAGCTTTCTTT. Translation gives CASTRDRGYTEAFF.